The 9 T cell receptor gamma chains below come from one sample, sequenced in a study of gamma-delta chains in newborns, infants, children. TCRdb re-called the reads via CATT. The sample holds around 2,500 gamma-chain clones, approximately 24% seen once. Sequencing was carried out using blood. All receptors derive from a child who was a newborn, infant or young child, either healthy, febrile or measles-vaccinated (not recorded which).

By frequency in the sample, this clone is large. Other DNA sequences in the sample encode the same CDR3. This chain uses TRGV9 with TRGJP. In germline, CDR1 is GITISATS, CDR2 ISYDGTV (reference sequence). After removal of 2 bases from V and 5 bases from J, the junction contained 6 bases not matched to a gene. The CDR3 is 17 residues long. CDR3 nucleotides: TGTGCCTTGTGGGAGGAACATGAAGAGTTGGGCAAAAAAATCAAGGTATTT. Translation: CALWEEHEELGKKIKVF.

This rearrangement joins TRGV9 to TRGJP. In germline, CDR1 is GITISATS, CDR2 ISYDGTV (reference sequence). With V trimmed by 4 bases and J by 9 bases, 12 bases remained unmatched. The CDR3 is made up of 17 amino acids. As DNA, the CDR3 is TGTGCCTTGTGGGATCTCCAGGTTGGGTTGGGCAAAAAAATCAAGGTATTT. This sequence encodes CALWDLQVGLGKKIKVF.

The chain links TRGV9 to TRGJP. The V and J ends lost 2 bases and 13 bases, in that order; junction bases with no gene match: 11. There are 16 residues in the CDR3. CDR1 and CDR2 from the germline V gene are GITISATS and ISYDGTV (reference sequence). CDR3 DNA sequence: TGTGCCTTGTGGGAGGATGCAGGAGTTGGCAAAAAAATCAAGGTATTT. Amino acid sequence: CALWEDAGVGKKIKVF.

The V call is TRGV9, the J call TRGJP. Germline CDR1 and CDR2: GITISATS and ISYDGTV (reference sequence). The CDR3 is 17 amino acids. After removal of 3 bases from V and 7 bases from J, the junction contained 9 bases not matched to a gene. The CDR3 sequence is CALWEPPWELGKKIKVF. The CDR3 nucleotides are TGTGCCTTGTGGGAGCCCCCGTGGGAGTTGGGCAAAAAAATCAAGGTATTT.

This clone turned up a few times. The chain links TRGV9 to TRGJP. The CDR3 runs 17 residues. Germline CDR1 GITISATS, CDR2 ISYDGTV (reference sequence). The V and J ends lost 3 bases and 4 bases, in that order; junction bases with no gene match: 6. DNA of the CDR3: TGTGCCTTGTGGGAGCCCCAACAAGAGTTGGGCAAAAAAATCAAGGTATTT. This encodes CALWEPQQELGKKIKVF.

By proportion, this clone is medium-sized. This chain uses TRGV9 with TRGJ1 or TRGJ2. Per the germline V gene, CDR1 is GITISATS and CDR2 is ISYDGTV (reference sequence). The CDR3 totals 14 residues. V shed 2 bases, J shed 0 bases, and the junction held 4 bases outside the gene matches. The CDR3 sequence is CALWEGENYYKKLF. The CDR3, as DNA: TGTGCCTTGTGGGAGGGGGAGAATTATTATAAGAAACTCTTT.

This clone appeared a few times. V usage is TRGV8 and J usage is TRGJ1 or TRGJ2. The CDR3 sequence is 11 residues long. The junction had 1 base not matched to a gene; V was cut back by 3 bases and J by 5 bases. CDR1 VENAVY and CDR2 YDSYNSRV come from the germline V gene. CDR3 sequence: CATWDDYKKLF. CDR3 DNA sequence: TGTGCCACCTGGGATGATTATAAGAAACTCTTT.

By sample fraction, this clone is medium-sized. The gene calls are TRGV4 and TRGJP2. CDR3 size: 15 residues. Germline V gene lookup returns CDR1 EGSTGY and CDR2 YDSYTSSV. Trimming removed 3 bases from V and 3 bases from J; junction bases left unmatched: 7. CDR3 region: CATWDSQGSDWIKTF. As DNA, the CDR3 is TGTGCCACCTGGGATTCGCAGGGTAGTGATTGGATCAAGACGTTT.

This clone has just a few counts. At one boundary the junction diverges from the germline segment, which might be a read error. The V call is TRGV3, the J call TRGJ1 or TRGJ2. Looked up from germline, CDR1 is VTNTFY and CDR2 is YDVSTARD (reference sequence). CDR3 size: 10 residues. CDR3 amino acids: CTTWGDRKLF. Here the CDR3 DNA reads TGTACCACCTGGGGGGATCGGAAACTCTTT.